The 16 T cell receptor beta chains reported below all come from one sample, sequenced in a study of tumour-infiltrating T cells in Burkitt lymphoma. Profiled with immunoSEQ multiplex PCR; TCRdb holds only in-frame clones, not every one. The table records several thousand clones, less than 65% of them present only once. Sequences were obtained from tumor tissue. These receptors were obtained from a human donor with diffuse large B-cell lymphoma.

This clone is classed as medium-sized (0.01 to 0.1%). CDR3 sequence (DNA): TGTGCCAGCAGCTTTGACAGGGGTAATGAAAAACTGTTTTTT. This sequence encodes CASSFDRGNEKLFF. The chain couples TRBV7-9 to TRBJ1-4; 8 positions agree with TRBD1. The junction had 1 base not matched to a gene; V was cut back by 3 bases and J by 4 bases. Germline CDR1 reads SEHNR; CDR2 reads FQNEAQ (reference sequence). The length of the CDR3 is 14 residues.

The rearrangement uses TRBV7-9 and TRBJ1-5; weak D call: TRBD1 (6 bases). Germline values: CDR1 SEHNR, CDR2 FQNEAQ (reference sequence). The CDR3 consists of 15 residues. Trimming took off 4 bases at V and 4 bases at J, with 14 bases between the two ends. CDR3 residues: CASSSSDRKNQPQHF. The DNA for the CDR3 is TGTGCCAGCAGCTCATCGGACAGAAAGAATCAGCCCCAGCATTTT.

V gene TRBV15 combines with J gene TRBJ2-2, with TRBD2 identical over 7 bases. The germline CDR1 and CDR2 sequences are LNHNV and YYDKDF (reference sequence). Trimming removed 0 bases from V and 0 bases from J; junction bases left unmatched: 4. The CDR3 totals 17 residues. CDR3 sequence (DNA): TGTGCCACCAGCAGAGATGGGAGCGGGGCGAACACCGGGGAGCTGTTTTTT. It is translated as CATSRDGSGANTGELFF.

The J gene is TRBJ1-1, the V gene TRBV27; 7 bases are a match to TRBD1. Germline-derived CDR1 and CDR2 are MNHEY and SMNVEV (reference sequence). Germline trimming cut 6 bases from V and 7 bases from J; bases unmatched to any gene: 14. This CDR3 region has 15 residues. CDR3 region: CASSTTRTGAGEAFF. CDR3 DNA: TGTGCCAGCAGCACCACCCGGACAGGCGCAGGTGAAGCTTTCTTT.

The chain employs TRBV6-1 and TRBJ2-1; D ambiguous. This CDR3 spans 14 amino acids. The V gene's germline CDR1 is MNHNS and CDR2 SASEGT. Trimming pared 5 bases from V and 3 bases from J, leaving 11 bases between. DNA of the CDR3: TGTGCCAGCAGTCCTTTGATCGGCTACAATGAGCAGTTCTTC. Encoded protein: CASSPLIGYNEQFF.

V is TRBV7-2 and J is TRBJ1-2, with no clear D. The CDR3 extends over 14 amino acids. The germline V gene has CDR1 SGHTA and CDR2 FQGNSA. V was pared by 3 bases and J by 7 bases, with 15 bases between. The CDR3 nucleotides read TGTGCCAGCAGCTTCCGGACGGGTCCCTCTGGCTACACCTTC. Residues: CASSFRTGPSGYTF.

This clone appeared a few times. V gene TRBV7-2 combines with J gene TRBJ1-2; D is undetermined. CDR1 is SGHTA, CDR2 FQGNSA, per germline. The CDR3 contains 13 residues. Trimming took 8 bases from V and 1 from J, leaving 11 bases between them. CDR3 DNA sequence: TGTGCCAGCCGTCCCCAGGTTAACTATGGCTACACCTTC. It codes for CASRPQVNYGYTF.

This clone was seen more than once but under ten times. The chain has TRBV4-1 and TRBJ1-2; D unresolved. V was cut by 4 bases and J by 2 bases, with 11 bases left in between. Per germline, CDR1 MGHRA and CDR2 YSYEKL. The CDR3 length is 14 residues. CDR3 residues: CASSPWVGNYGYTF. The CDR3 bases are TGCGCCAGCAGCCCCTGGGTGGGGAACTATGGCTACACCTTC.

The chain links TRBV7-9 to TRBJ1-2, with D maybe TRBD1 (5 bases). The CDR3 consists of 15 residues. V lost 10 bases to trimming and J lost 8 bases, with 26 bases between them. Germline V lookup: CDR1 SEHNR, CDR2 FQNEAQ (reference sequence). The chain's CDR3 is CAIGGTEGRNRGYTF. The CDR3 coding sequence is TGTGCCATAGGCGGGACCGAGGGGAGAAATAGAGGCTACACCTTC.

This clone is labeled medium-sized. The rearrangement uses TRBV5-5 and TRBJ1-1; D is possibly TRBD1 (6 bases). Germline CDR1 and CDR2: SGHKS and YYEKEE (reference sequence). Trimming removed 6 bases from V and 5 bases from J, with 11 bases in between. The CDR3 covers 12 residues. Here the CDR3 DNA reads TGTGCCAGCAATCAGGGGTATACTGAAGCTTTCTTT. This encodes CASNQGYTEAFF.

J is TRBJ1-2 and V is TRBV6-1; 7 positions match TRBD1. This CDR3 comprises 13 residues. J gave up 8 bases and V 6 bases, and 9 bases lay outside the gene matches. Germline assignment: CDR1 MNHNS and CDR2 SASEGT. CDR3 in amino acids: CASRRTGDRGYTF. CDR3 bases: TGTGCCAGCAGGCGCACAGGGGATCGCGGCTACACCTTC.

The chain has TRBV19 and TRBJ2-2; tentative D call: TRBD1 (7 bases). This CDR3 spans 15 amino acids. V lost 2 bases, J lost 4 bases, and 11 bases lay in between. CDR1 and CDR2 (germline): LNHDA, SQIVND (reference sequence). CDR3 DNA: TGTGCCAGTAGTATAAGGCAGGGGGGCACCGGGGAGCTGTTTTTT. As protein: CASSIRQGGTGELFF. Supplemented by reference TRBV19 and TRBJ2-2, the full variable domain reads DGGITQSPKYLFRKEGQNVTLSCEQNLNHDAMYWYRQDPGQGLRLIYYSQIVNDFQKGDIAEGYSVSREKKESFPLTVTSAQKNPTAFYLCASSIRQGGTGELFFGEGSRLTVL.

The genes are TRBV10-1 and TRBJ1-5; D gene ambiguous. Trimming took 3 bases from V and 4 from J, leaving 13 bases between them. Per the germline V gene, CDR1 is WNHNN and CDR2 is SYGVQD (reference sequence). The CDR3 is 15 residues long. The CDR3 loop is CASSDTGRVNQPQHF. Here the CDR3 DNA reads TGCGCCAGCAGTGACACCGGGAGAGTAAATCAGCCCCAGCATTTT.

This clone has just a few counts. The chain is built from TRBV5-1 and TRBJ1-1, with 7 bases that match TRBD1. CDR1 is SGHRS and CDR2 is YFSETQ in the germline V gene. This CDR3 has 16 amino acids. V trimming: 5 bases; J trimming: 0 bases; junction bases outside the gene matches: 10. The CDR3 DNA reads TGCGCCAGCAGTTTACAGGGGACGACAATGAACACTGAAGCTTTCTTT. Its translation is CASSLQGTTMNTEAFF.

The gene calls are TRBV6-1 and TRBJ1-5; D perhaps matches TRBD1 (6 bases). The CDR3 is 14 residues long. Deletions cut 6 bases from V and 7 bases from J, with 16 bases between. CDR1 is MNHNS, CDR2 SASEGT, per germline. The CDR3 sequence is CASRGGDTGQPQHF. The CDR3, as DNA: TGTGCCAGCAGGGGGGGGGACACAGGGCAGCCCCAGCATTTT.

V and J are TRBV2 and TRBJ2-7; no clear D gene. The CDR3 loop spans 12 amino acids. V dropped 4 bases and J dropped 1 base, with 5 bases sitting between them. The germline gives CDR1 SNHLY, CDR2 FYNNEI. The CDR3 DNA is TGTGCCAGCAGTGCGAGTTCCTACGAGCAGTACTTC. This codes for CASSASSYEQYF.